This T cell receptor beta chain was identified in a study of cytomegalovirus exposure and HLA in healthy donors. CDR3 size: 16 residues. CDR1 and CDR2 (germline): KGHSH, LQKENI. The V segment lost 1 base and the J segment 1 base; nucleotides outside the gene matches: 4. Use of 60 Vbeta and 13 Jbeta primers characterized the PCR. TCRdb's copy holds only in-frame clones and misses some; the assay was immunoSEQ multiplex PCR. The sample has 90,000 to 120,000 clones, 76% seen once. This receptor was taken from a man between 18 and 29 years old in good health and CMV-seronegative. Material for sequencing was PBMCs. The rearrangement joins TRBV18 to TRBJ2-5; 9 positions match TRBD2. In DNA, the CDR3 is TGTGCCAGCTCACCACTGTATAGCGGGGGCCAAGAGACCCAGTACTTC. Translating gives CASSPLYSGGQETQYF.